Here is one TCR beta chain with its context. Its antigen is currently unknown. The source of the sample is a study of beta chain features in type 1 diabetes. Study as a whole: What patients shared with healthy donors was a similar profile of age, gender and cell yields.

Central memory, naive, regulatory and stem cell-like memory CD4+ cells were sorted by CD45RO/CCR7/CD25/CD127/CD95/CD27. Expressed TCRB transcripts got sequenced, as all isolated RNA was reverse transcribed. Assay: immunoSEQ multiplex PCR; the TCRdb copy retains only in-frame clones and omits some. The sample has some 410,000 clones, roughly 10% seen once. Overall study results and limits: With patients and controls alike, PCR might favor shorter templates to an equal degree.

The receptor comes from a woman younger than 35 in good health. Sequencing was performed on naive CD4+ T cells from blood.

CDR3 amino acids: CASSLGGAGKTQYF. CDR3 bases: TGTGCCAGCAGTTTGGGGGGGGCGGGGAAGACCCAGTACTTC. The V and J genes are TRBV27 and TRBJ2-5; D may be TRBD2 (7 bases). Looked up from germline, CDR1 is MNHEY and CDR2 is SMNVEV (reference sequence). V shed 3 bases and J shed 6 bases, with 14 bases lying between them. This CDR3 spans 14 amino acids.